This entry lists 17 T cell receptor beta chains sequenced from one sample in a study of blood T cell repertoires in COVID-19. Here immunoSEQ multiplex PCR was the method, and the copy in TCRdb shows in-frame clones only, minus some. The sample shows 350,000 to 400,000 clones, more than 70% of them seen only once. The sequenced material came from PBMCs or T cells enriched from blood (not recorded which). Receptors originate from a woman aged 18-29 years who had recovered from COVID-19.

The rearrangement links TRBV29-1 to TRBJ1-3; D gene ambiguous. V lost 5 bases and J 2 bases, leaving 13 bases between the germline ends. Germline V gene data show CDR1 as SQVTM and CDR2 as ANQGSEA. This CDR3 is 14 amino acids long. As DNA, the CDR3 is TGCAGCGTTCGTCCGGGAGGTCCTGGAAACACCATATATTTT. Protein product: CSVRPGGPGNTIYF.

This sequence joins TRBV9 and TRBJ1-2, with 8 nucleotides matching TRBD1. The V gene's germline CDR1 is SGDLS and CDR2 YYNGEE. V lost 4 bases and J lost 1; bases outside the gene matches: 9. This CDR3 is built from 16 residues. CDR3 sequence (DNA): TGTGCCAGCAGCTCGGATTCGACAGGGGATAACTATGGCTACACCTTC. It translates to CASSSDSTGDNYGYTF.

The rearrangement links TRBV7-9 to TRBJ1-5; D is ambiguous. With 5 bases removed from V and 3 bases from J, the gap between germline ends came to 11 bases. The V gene's germline CDR1 is SEHNR and CDR2 FQNEAQ (reference sequence). The CDR3 totals 14 residues. In DNA, the CDR3 is TGTGCCAGCAGCGCCCCAGGTACCAATCAGCCCCAGCATTTT. This encodes CASSAPGTNQPQHF. Looking up the rest from reference TRBV7-9 and TRBJ1-5 gives the full variable domain: DTGVSQNPRHKITKRGQNVTFRCDPISEHNRLYWYRQTLGQGPEFLTYFQNEAQLEKSRLLSDRFSAERPKGSFSTLEIQRTEQGDSAMYLCASSAPGTNQPQHFGDGTRLSIL.

The chain carries TRBV30 and TRBJ2-1; 11 nucleotides agree with TRBD2. Germline V gene data show CDR1 as GTSNPN and CDR2 as SVGIG (reference sequence). This CDR3 is built from 15 residues. V lost 0 bases and J lost 12; bases outside the gene matches: 10. The CDR3 spells CAWSVMTSGARGQFF. The CDR3 DNA is TGTGCCTGGAGTGTAATGACTAGCGGGGCGCGGGGGCAGTTCTTC. Variable domain in full (rest from reference TRBV30 and TRBJ2-1): SQTIHQWPATLVQPVGSPLSLECTVEGTSNPNLYWYRQAAGRGLQLLFYSVGIGQISSEVPQNLSASRPQDRQFILSSKKLLLSDSGFYLCAWSVMTSGARGQFFGPGTRLTVL.

A few counts support this clone. V gene TRBV28 combines with J gene TRBJ1-5, with D possibly TRBD1 on 5 matching bases. The V and J ends lost 3 bases and 6 bases respectively, with 6 bases between them. The CDR3 covers 12 residues. The germline CDR1 and CDR2 sequences are MDHEN and SYDVKM. The CDR3 nucleotides are TGTGCCAGCAGTTTTGGGGCTCAGCCCCAGCATTTT. It translates to CASSFGAQPQHF.

The CDR3 reads CSVAQGVSGTGNTGELFF. The CDR3 DNA reads TGCAGCGTTGCTCAGGGGGTCTCGGGGACAGGCAACACCGGGGAGCTGTTTTTT. V and J are TRBV29-1 and TRBJ2-2, with TRBD1 matching over 8 bases. CDR1 is SQVTM and CDR2 is ANQGSEA in the germline V gene. The V gene end was trimmed by 4 bases and the J gene end by 2 bases; junction bases not matched to a gene: 15. The CDR3 totals 18 residues.

The genes are TRBV13 and TRBJ2-1, with D tentatively TRBD2 (6 bases). Germline CDR1 PRHDT, CDR2 FYEKMQ (reference sequence). The V and J ends lost 3 bases and 11 bases respectively, with 11 bases between them. The CDR3 is 12 amino acids. The CDR3 loop reads CASSFGGAQQFF. The CDR3 bases are TGTGCCAGCAGCTTTGGAGGGGCCCAGCAGTTCTTC.

This chain connects TRBV18 to TRBJ2-4; the match to TRBD2 covers 7 bases. Germline loops: CDR1 KGHSH, CDR2 LQKENI. V shed 4 bases, J shed 0 bases, and the junction held 9 bases outside the gene matches. The CDR3 sequence is 17 residues long. CDR3 nucleotides: TGTGCCAGCTCACTTGCGGCACTAGCGAAAGCCAAAAACATTCAGTACTTC. This sequence encodes CASSLAALAKAKNIQYF.

The J gene is TRBJ2-4, the V gene TRBV4-1; D is perhaps TRBD1 (5 bases). The CDR3 has 18 amino acids. Deletions cut 0 bases from V and 2 bases from J, with 17 bases between. From germline, CDR1 is MGHRA and CDR2 YSYEKL. In DNA form, the CDR3 reads TGCGCCAGCAGCCAAGATGACGGGCAGGGTTCTACCAAAAACATTCAGTACTTC. It translates to CASSQDDGQGSTKNIQYF.

This chain uses TRBV7-2 with TRBJ2-7; D possibly corresponds to TRBD2 (6 bases). The CDR3 consists of 14 residues. The V gene's germline CDR1 is SGHTA and CDR2 FQGNSA. Trimming left V 3 bases short and J 5 bases short, with 14 bases between. The CDR3 protein is CASSFWGVSDEQYF. In DNA, the CDR3 is TGTGCCAGCAGCTTTTGGGGGGTCTCAGACGAGCAGTACTTC.

The chain uses TRBV19 and TRBJ2-7; D may be TRBD2 (5 bases). Germline lookup yields CDR1 LNHDA and CDR2 SQIVND (reference sequence). The ends were cut back, 4 bases at V and 3 bases at J, with 7 bases in the middle. The CDR3 loop spans 12 amino acids. The CDR3 here is CASSTGNYEQYF. The DNA for the CDR3 is TGTGCCAGTAGTACGGGGAACTACGAGCAGTACTTC. The complete variable domain, with remaining parts taken from reference TRBV19 and TRBJ2-7, reads DGGITQSPKYLFRKEGQNVTLSCEQNLNHDAMYWYRQDPGQGLRLIYYSQIVNDFQKGDIAEGYSVSREKKESFPLTVTSAQKNPTAFYLCASSTGNYEQYFGPGTRLTVT.

The chain links TRBV10-3 to TRBJ2-3, with 9 nucleotides matching TRBD1. Germline-derived CDR1 and CDR2 are ENHRY and SYGVKD. Losses at the gene ends were 4 bases for V and 1 base for J; bases not matched to a gene: 6. The CDR3 sequence is 16 residues long. Here the CDR3 DNA reads TGTGCCATCAGTGTCGATTGGACAGGGGGCACAGATACGCAGTATTTT. Residues: CAISVDWTGGTDTQYF.

This clone was seen only once. V usage is TRBV5-8 and J usage is TRBJ2-5, with D tentatively TRBD2 (6 bases). The CDR3 length is 16 residues. Trimming took off 1 base at V and 5 bases at J, with 18 bases between the two ends. From germline, CDR1 is SGHTS and CDR2 YDEGEE. The CDR3 bases are TGTGCCAGCAGCTTGAGAGTCGGCGGGGCAGGGGAGACCCAGTACTTC. As protein: CASSLRVGGAGETQYF.

This clone has only one observation. V gene TRBV7-9 combines with J gene TRBJ2-7; the D is unclear. The CDR3 loop spans 12 amino acids. The germline CDR1 and CDR2 sequences are SEHNR and FQNEAQ (reference sequence). The V end was cut by 4 bases, the J end by 4 bases, with 8 bases between. The CDR3 bases are TGTGCCAGCAGCTACACGGGTTACGAGCAGTACTTC. Protein product: CASSYTGYEQYF.

The genes are TRBV28 and TRBJ1-6; D not certain. This CDR3 region has 12 residues. CDR1 is MDHEN and CDR2 is SYDVKM in the germline V gene. With 2 bases removed from V and 7 bases from J, the gap between germline ends came to 3 bases. The CDR3 region is CASSLPNSPLHF. CDR3 DNA sequence: TGTGCCAGCAGTTTACCGAATTCACCCCTCCACTTT.

The chain employs TRBV2 and TRBJ1-6; no definite D call. Trimming pared 7 bases from V and 4 bases from J, leaving 20 bases between. The CDR3 is 17 amino acids. Germline V lookup: CDR1 SNHLY, CDR2 FYNNEI. The CDR3 loop is CASTRLLSRAYNSPLHF. The CDR3 nucleotides are TGTGCCAGCACGCGCCTCCTAAGCCGAGCTTATAATTCACCCCTCCACTTT.

CDR3 in amino acids: CATSEQGEKLFF. The CDR3, as DNA: TGTGCCACCAGTGAACAGGGGGAAAAACTGTTTTTT. The chain uses TRBV24-1 and TRBJ1-4, with 7 bases aligning to TRBD1. From germline, CDR1 is KGHDR and CDR2 SFDVKD. The CDR3 is made up of 12 amino acids. V lost 4 bases and J lost 8; bases outside the gene matches: 0.